This TCR beta chain was documented in a study of somatic mutations in cytotoxic T cells in rheumatoid arthritis. Study details: Sorting by flow gave nearly 100% purity for some V beta antibody-stained T-cell populations, including V beta1+ cells sequenced for TCRB.

Flow cytometry was used to check the purity of CD4+ and CD8+ cells, which had been isolated by positive magnetic bead selection. The V end was cut by 4 bases, the J end by 2 bases, with 12 bases between. Germline V CDR1 and CDR2: MDHEN, SYDVKM. This CDR3 contains 15 residues. Profiling relied on immunoSEQ multiplex PCR, and the TCRdb table lists in-frame clones only, not all of them. The sample records about 14,000 clones, around 80% being singletons. The sample was CD8+ T cells sorted from blood. The sequence came from an adult with rheumatoid arthritis. The chain combines TRBV28 with TRBJ1-5; the D gene is possibly TRBD1 (5 bases). The CDR3 here is CASSSRAGGNQPQHF. The CDR3 nucleotides are TGTGCCAGCAGTTCCAGGGCCGGAGGCAATCAGCCCCAGCATTTT. Full variable domain (remainder filled in from reference TRBV28 and TRBJ1-5): DVKVTQSSRYLVKRTGEKVFLECVQDMDHENMFWYRQDPGLGLRLIYFSYDVKMKEKGDIPEGYSVSREKKERFSLILESASTNQTSMYLCASSSRAGGNQPQHFGDGTRLSIL.